The source of this T cell receptor beta chain is a study of blood T cell repertoires in COVID-19. Original analysis: For nucleated cells, counts were estimated from reference gene primer amplification. Sequencing was performed with immunoSEQ multiplex PCR; in TCRdb, only in-frame clones are kept and a portion is missing. The V and J calls and clone size are taken from that table; D and trimming were inferred from the DNA. This table has 400,000 or so clones, 89% appearing once. Germline assignment: CDR1 SGHRS and CDR2 YFSETQ. The length of the CDR3 is 13 residues. Trimming cost V 0 bases and J 5 bases, with 6 bases left between them.

The TCR originated in a woman aged 40 to 50 with COVID-19, enrolled during active disease. Sequences were obtained from peripheral blood. The rearrangement uses TRBV5-1 and TRBJ2-1; D might be TRBD1 (5 bases). The CDR3 sequence: CASSLGGHNEQFF. In DNA, the CDR3 is TGCGCCAGCAGCTTGGGGGGCCACAATGAGCAGTTCTTC.